A single sample is the source of the 15 T cell receptor beta chains below, sequenced in a study of cytomegalovirus exposure and HLA in healthy donors. Use of 60 Vbeta and 13 Jbeta primers characterized the PCR. Assay used: immunoSEQ multiplex PCR; TCRdb lists only in-frame clones, some missing. The sample shows some 77,000 clones, 80% of them seen only once. Sequencing used PBMCs. The receptors originated from a woman between 45 and 65 years old in good health and CMV-seropositive.

The chain combines TRBV5-8 with TRBJ1-5, with a tentative D call TRBD1 (5 bases). Trimming took 4 bases from V and 4 from J, leaving 12 bases between them. This CDR3 spans 14 amino acids. Germline-derived CDR1 and CDR2 are SGHTS and YDEGEE. The CDR3 sequence is CASSQDTGNQPQHF. The CDR3 bases are TGTGCCAGCAGCCAGGACACGGGTAATCAGCCCCAGCATTTT.

This chain connects TRBV7-9 to TRBJ2-5, with TRBD2 as a possible D gene (6 bases). This CDR3 contains 13 residues. The germline V gene has CDR1 SEHNR and CDR2 FQNEAQ (reference sequence). V lost 5 bases and J 4 bases, leaving 11 bases between the germline ends. CDR3 bases: TGTGCCAGCAGCCTAGGGCGGGGAGAGACCCAGTACTTC. As protein: CASSLGRGETQYF.

This chain connects TRBV5-4 to TRBJ1-2; a possible D gene is TRBD1 (6 bases). CDR1 is SGHNT, CDR2 YYREEE, per germline (reference sequence). This CDR3 is built from 14 residues. Trimming took off 3 bases at V and 8 bases at J, with 17 bases between the two ends. CDR3 protein: CASSSTGSQWGYTF. CDR3 nucleotide sequence: TGTGCCAGCAGCTCGACAGGTTCCCAGTGGGGCTACACCTTC.

This chain connects TRBV11-2 to TRBJ2-1; TRBD2 matches at 8 bases. Germline V gives CDR1 SGHAT, CDR2 FQNNGV. V lost 3 bases, J lost 8 bases, and 12 bases stayed unmatched. CDR3 size: 16 residues. This CDR3 is CASSFFPGGAQDEQFF. The CDR3 DNA reads TGTGCCAGCAGCTTTTTCCCCGGGGGGGCCCAGGATGAGCAGTTCTTC.

The genes are TRBV15 and TRBJ1-1; 9 bases fit TRBD1. The junction had 5 bases not matched to a gene; V was cut back by 7 bases and J by 2 bases. Germline CDR1 and CDR2: LNHNV and YYDKDF (reference sequence). The CDR3 loop spans 14 amino acids. The CDR3 DNA follows: TGTGCCACCACCCGGGACAGGGCCAACACTGAAGCTTTCTTT. It is translated as CATTRDRANTEAFF.

The chain is built from TRBV7-2 and TRBJ2-2; a possible D gene is TRBD2 (6 bases). The V end was cut by 0 bases, the J end by 1 base, with 9 bases between. This CDR3 spans 16 amino acids. The germline V gene has CDR1 SGHTA and CDR2 FQGNSA. CDR3 region: CASSLAFGRNTGELFF. The CDR3 DNA follows: TGTGCCAGCAGCTTAGCGTTCGGGAGGAACACCGGGGAGCTGTTTTTT.

V is TRBV6-1 and J is TRBJ2-5; tentative D call: TRBD1 (5 bases). V dropped 8 bases and J dropped 1 base, with 11 bases sitting between them. Germline V gives CDR1 MNHNS, CDR2 SASEGT. The CDR3 consists of 13 residues. The CDR3 loop reads CASERTFQETQYF. CDR3 coding DNA: TGTGCCAGCGAAAGGACATTCCAAGAGACCCAGTACTTC.

This sequence joins TRBV7-8 and TRBJ1-2; 8 positions match TRBD1. Losses at the gene ends were 5 bases for V and 1 base for J; bases not matched to a gene: 6. CDR1 is SGHVS, CDR2 FQNEAQ, per germline. The CDR3 is 15 residues long. CDR3 sequence reads: CASSHRGTVNYGYTF. In nucleotides, the CDR3 is TGTGCCAGCAGCCACAGGGGGACCGTTAACTATGGCTACACCTTC.

The chain has TRBV7-9 and TRBJ1-2, with 9 bases fitting TRBD1. Germline loops: CDR1 SEHNR, CDR2 FQNEAQ (reference sequence). The V segment lost 6 bases and the J segment 2 bases; nucleotides outside the gene matches: 4. The CDR3 sequence is 14 residues long. CDR3 protein: CASRPGTGNYGYTF. CDR3 DNA: TGTGCCAGCAGGCCTGGGACAGGGAACTATGGCTACACCTTC. Full variable domain (rest looked up from reference TRBV7-9 and TRBJ1-2): DTGVSQNPRHKITKRGQNVTFRCDPISEHNRLYWYRQTLGQGPEFLTYFQNEAQLEKSRLLSDRFSAERPKGSFSTLEIQRTEQGDSAMYLCASRPGTGNYGYTFGSGTRLTVV.

This chain links TRBV19 with TRBJ2-1, with TRBD2 identical over 12 bases. This CDR3 has 17 amino acids. Germline V gene data show CDR1 as LNHDA and CDR2 as SQIVND (reference sequence). Losses at the gene ends were 5 bases for V and 4 bases for J; bases not matched to a gene: 9. The CDR3 nucleotides are TGTGCCAGTAGTTGGACTAGCGGGGTCGGGTCTTACAATGAGCAGTTCTTC. Encoded protein: CASSWTSGVGSYNEQFF.

The table lists this clone with a few counts. The chain joins TRBV7-2 to TRBJ2-1, with unresolved D. Germline assignment: CDR1 SGHTA and CDR2 FQGNSA. V was trimmed by 4 bases and J by 5 bases, leaving 3 bases between them. The CDR3 is 11 amino acids. The CDR3 sequence: CASSSNNEQFF. CDR3 sequence (DNA): TGTGCCAGCAGCTCTAACAATGAGCAGTTCTTC.

In this sample, this clone turned up once. The gene calls are TRBV6-1 and TRBJ2-5; 8 bases line up with TRBD1. This CDR3 spans 16 amino acids. The germline gives CDR1 MNHNS, CDR2 SASEGT. V lost 8 bases to trimming and J lost 2 bases; unmatched junction nucleotides: 13. This chain's CDR3 is CASGALGQGPQETQYF. The CDR3 DNA reads TGTGCCAGCGGTGCTCTTGGACAGGGACCTCAAGAGACCCAGTACTTC.

This chain joins TRBV5-4 and TRBJ2-5, with D hard to call. Germline CDR1 SGHNT, CDR2 YYREEE (reference sequence). The CDR3 is 15 amino acids. With 0 bases removed from V and 3 bases from J, the gap between germline ends came to 12 bases. In DNA form, the CDR3 reads TGTGCCAGCAGCTTGGGAGAGAGTCCCGAAGAGACCCAGTACTTC. It yields the protein CASSLGESPEETQYF. Variable domain in full (rest from reference TRBV5-4 and TRBJ2-5): ETGVTQSPTHLIKTRGQQVTLRCSSQSGHNTVSWYQQALGQGPQFIFQYYREEENGRGNFPPRFSGLQFPNYSSELNVNALELDDSALYLCASSLGESPEETQYFGPGTRLLVL.

V gene TRBV30 combines with J gene TRBJ2-1, with 13 bases lining up with TRBD2. The CDR3 runs to 21 residues. The V and J ends lost 0 bases and 0 bases, in that order; junction bases with no gene match: 14. CDR1 and CDR2 from the germline V gene are GTSNPN and SVGIG (reference sequence). The CDR3 loop is CAWSVEGFTSGRASSYNEQFF. The CDR3 DNA reads as TGTGCCTGGAGTGTTGAAGGTTTCACTAGCGGGAGGGCCAGCTCCTACAATGAGCAGTTCTTC.

The chain recombines TRBV2 with TRBJ2-1, with 9 bases aligning to TRBD2. Trimming removed 10 bases from V and 10 bases from J; junction bases left unmatched: 14. The CDR3 consists of 14 residues. Germline V gene lookup returns CDR1 SNHLY and CDR2 FYNNEI. Here the CDR3 DNA reads TGTGCCACCTCGCGGCTAGCGGGGTTCTGCGAGCAGTTCTTC. Translation: CATSRLAGFCEQFF.